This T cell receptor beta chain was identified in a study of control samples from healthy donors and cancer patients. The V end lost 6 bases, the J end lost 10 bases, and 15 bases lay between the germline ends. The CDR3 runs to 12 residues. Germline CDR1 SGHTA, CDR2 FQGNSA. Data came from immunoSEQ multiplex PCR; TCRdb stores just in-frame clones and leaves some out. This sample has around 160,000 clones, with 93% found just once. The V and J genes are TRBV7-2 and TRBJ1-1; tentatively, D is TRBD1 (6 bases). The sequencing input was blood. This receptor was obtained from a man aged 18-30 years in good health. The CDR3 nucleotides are TGTGCCAGCAGACCACAGGGTTCTGGAGCTTTCTTT. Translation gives CASRPQGSGAFF. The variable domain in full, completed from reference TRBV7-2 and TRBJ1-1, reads GAGVSQSPSNKVTEKGKDVELRCDPISGHTALYWYRQSLGQGLEFLIYFQGNSAPDKSGLPSDRFSAERTGGSVSTLTIQRTQQEDSAVYLCASRPQGSGAFFGQGTRLTVV.